Below are 2 T cell receptor delta chains sequenced from a single sample in a study of γδ T cells in repeated Plasmodium falciparum infection. TCRdb re-called the multiplex PCR reads through CATT. There are 40,000 to 55,000 delta-chain clones in the sample; roughly 1.9% occur only once, and approximately 25% lies in the top ten. Flow sorting of PBMC yielded separate Vgamma9/Vdelta2+ and Vdelta2-negative gammadelta T cell populations for bulk repertoire analysis. The sequenced material came from gamma-delta T cells from blood. The receptors were sampled from a pool of human donors (malaria-infected and uninfected, not separated).

On this clone: With only one base between it and a far larger clone, this is likely a read error. At the DNA level, this CDR3 is encoded by other sequences in the same sample as well. This chain links TRDV2 with TRDJ1; 7 bases are a match to TRDD3. TCRdb supplies no J gene; here it was assigned by aligning the nucleotide sequence to germline. The germline gives CDR1 GEAIGNYY, CDR2 EKD. The CDR3 extends over 21 amino acids. This CDR3 reads CACDKLRGGNASTLYTDKLIF. Here the CDR3 DNA reads TGCGCCTGTGACAAACTGCGTGGGGGAAACGCATCTACCCTGTACACCGATAAACTCATCTTT.

On this clone: This DNA translates differently at residue 3 from the TCRdb protein, which is that of a much larger clone; a read error is likely, and the protein shown is the DNA's own translation. The chain recombines TRDV2 with TRDJ1; the D gene could be TRDD2 or TRDD3 (5 bases each). As TCRdb names no J gene, one was assigned here on the basis of a DNA match to germline. This CDR3 spans 25 amino acids. From germline, CDR1 is GEAIGNYY and CDR2 EKD. CDR3 in DNA: TGTGCCCGTGACACGGGCCTTCTTTCAGGGTCGGGATGTCACCCCCCAAAGTGGTACACCGATAAACTCATCTTT. Amino acids: CARDTGLLSGSGCHPPKWYTDKLIF.